A single TCR beta chain is shown here with its context. The CDR3 is made up of 14 amino acids. The germline gives CDR1 ENHRY, CDR2 SYGVKD. Trimming removed 10 bases at V and 4 bases at J, with 19 bases between. Repertoires were generated with immunoSEQ multiplex PCR, while TCRdb's copy carries only in-frame clones and drops some. The data show around 400,000 clones, with around 87% seen just once and 10% held by the top ten. The record originates from a study of blood T cell repertoires in COVID-19. The sequenced sample consisted of peripheral blood. The source is a woman in her 30s with COVID-19, enrolled during active disease. The J gene is TRBJ2-5, the V gene TRBV10-3, with a possible D match to TRBD2 (7 bases). In DNA, the CDR3 is TGTGCCACGAGCTTAGGGGGGGGATTAGAGACCCAGTACTTC. Translating it yields CATSLGGGLETQYF.